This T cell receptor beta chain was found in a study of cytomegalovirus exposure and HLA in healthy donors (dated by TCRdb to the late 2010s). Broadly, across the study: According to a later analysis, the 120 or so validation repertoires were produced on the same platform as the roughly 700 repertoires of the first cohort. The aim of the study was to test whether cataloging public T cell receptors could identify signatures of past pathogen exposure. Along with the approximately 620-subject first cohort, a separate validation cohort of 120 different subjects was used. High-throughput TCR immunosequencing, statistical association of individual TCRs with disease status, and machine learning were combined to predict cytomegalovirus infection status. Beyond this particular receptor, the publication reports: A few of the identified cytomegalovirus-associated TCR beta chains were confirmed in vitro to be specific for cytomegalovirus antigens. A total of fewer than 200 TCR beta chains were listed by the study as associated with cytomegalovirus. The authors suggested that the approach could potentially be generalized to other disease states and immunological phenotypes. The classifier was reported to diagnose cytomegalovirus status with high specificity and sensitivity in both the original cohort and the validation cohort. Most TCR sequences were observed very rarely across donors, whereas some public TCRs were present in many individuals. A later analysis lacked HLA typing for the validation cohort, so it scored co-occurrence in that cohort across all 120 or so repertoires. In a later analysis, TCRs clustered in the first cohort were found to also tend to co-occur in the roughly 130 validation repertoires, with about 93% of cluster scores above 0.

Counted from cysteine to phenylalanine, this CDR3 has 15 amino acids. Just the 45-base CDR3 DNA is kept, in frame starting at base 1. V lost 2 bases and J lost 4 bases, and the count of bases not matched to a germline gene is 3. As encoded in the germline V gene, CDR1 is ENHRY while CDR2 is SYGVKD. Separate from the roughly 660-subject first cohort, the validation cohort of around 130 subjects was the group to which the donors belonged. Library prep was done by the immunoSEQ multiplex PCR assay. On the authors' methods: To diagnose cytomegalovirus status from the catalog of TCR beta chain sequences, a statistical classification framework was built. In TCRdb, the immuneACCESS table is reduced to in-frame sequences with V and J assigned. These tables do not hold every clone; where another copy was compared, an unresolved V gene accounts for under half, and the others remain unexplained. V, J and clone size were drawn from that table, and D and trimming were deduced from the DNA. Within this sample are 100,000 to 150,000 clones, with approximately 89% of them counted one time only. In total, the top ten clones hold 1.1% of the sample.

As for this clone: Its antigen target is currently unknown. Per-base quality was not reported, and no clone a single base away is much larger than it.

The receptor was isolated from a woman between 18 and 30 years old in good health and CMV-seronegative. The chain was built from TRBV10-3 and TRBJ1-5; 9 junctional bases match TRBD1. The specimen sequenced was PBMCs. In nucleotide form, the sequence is TGTGCCATCAGTGAGGGGACAGGGAGAAATCAGCCCCAGCATTTT. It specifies CAISEGTGRNQPQHF.